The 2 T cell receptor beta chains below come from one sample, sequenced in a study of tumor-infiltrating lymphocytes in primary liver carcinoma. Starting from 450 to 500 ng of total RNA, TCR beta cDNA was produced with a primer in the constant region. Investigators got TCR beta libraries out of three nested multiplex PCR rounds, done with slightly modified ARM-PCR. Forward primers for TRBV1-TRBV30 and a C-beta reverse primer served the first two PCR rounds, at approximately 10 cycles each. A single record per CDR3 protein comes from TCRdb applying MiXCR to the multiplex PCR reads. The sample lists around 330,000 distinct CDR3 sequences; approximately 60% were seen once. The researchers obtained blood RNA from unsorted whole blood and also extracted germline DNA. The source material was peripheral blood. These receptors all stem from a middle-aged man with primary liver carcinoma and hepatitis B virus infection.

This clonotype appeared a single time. The CDR3 here is CASSYDMGLNGYTF. The CDR3 DNA reads as TGTGCCAGCAGTTACGACATGGGTTTGAATGGCTACACCTTC. The chain is built from TRBV6-5 and TRBJ1-2, with D unclear. The CDR3 length is 14 residues. V lost 2 bases to trimming and J lost 6 bases, with 13 bases between them. Germline CDR1 reads MNHEY; CDR2 reads SVGAGI.

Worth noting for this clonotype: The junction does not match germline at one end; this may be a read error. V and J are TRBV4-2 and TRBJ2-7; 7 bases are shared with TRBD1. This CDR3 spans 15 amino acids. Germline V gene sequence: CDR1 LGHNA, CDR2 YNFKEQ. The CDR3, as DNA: TGTGCCTGCAGCCAACGGACAGGTAACTCCTACGAGCAATACTTC. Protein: CACSQRTGNSYEQYF.